This is a list of T cell receptor beta chains from one sample in a study of control samples from healthy donors and cancer patients. Only in-frame clones appear in the TCRdb table, and some are missing; sequencing was by immunoSEQ multiplex PCR. The top ten hold about 3% of the sample, which has about 140,000 clones, 75% to 95% seen once. Sequencing was done on a sample of blood. The receptors come from a man aged 25-45 years in good health. CDR3s leave out the opening cysteine and the closing phenylalanine or tryptophan. Fields, in order: V gene, clone size, J gene, CDR3 protein. The size entry is marked missing in some rows and otherwise reads once, few, many or a size class.

V gene: TRBV6-2/TRBV6-3
clone size: .
J gene: TRBJ2-7
CDR3 protein: ASSDLSGTGVYEQY

V gene: TRBV27
clone size: few
J gene: TRBJ2-7
CDR3 protein: ASGPAGAGEQY

V gene: TRBV2
clone size: .
J gene: TRBJ1-1
CDR3 protein: ASSEGGYTEAF

V gene: TRBV5-5
clone size: .
J gene: TRBJ2-7
CDR3 protein: ASSSEEVGEQY

V gene: TRBV19
clone size: .
J gene: TRBJ1-1
CDR3 protein: ASFRVPEAF

V gene: TRBV15
clone size: .
J gene: TRBJ1-5
CDR3 protein: ATSRGGQRNQPQH

V gene: TRBV5-1
clone size: .
J gene: TRBJ1-6
CDR3 protein: ASSFGTGGHWGHYSPLH

V gene: TRBV19
clone size: .
J gene: TRBJ1-2
CDR3 protein: ASSIEGYYGYT

V gene: TRBV28
clone size: .
J gene: TRBJ1-6
CDR3 protein: ASSLVTSPLH

V gene: TRBV27
clone size: once
J gene: TRBJ1-1
CDR3 protein: ASSLLGSLEAF

V gene: TRBV21-1
clone size: .
J gene: TRBJ2-3
CDR3 protein: ASSKDGHRCRGDTQY

V gene: TRBV30
clone size: .
J gene: TRBJ2-3
CDR3 protein: AWSKPPPGVSTTDTQY

V gene: TRBV2
clone size: once
J gene: TRBJ1-2
CDR3 protein: ASSHEPGTDYGYT

V gene: TRBV18
clone size: .
J gene: TRBJ1-2
CDR3 protein: ASSPSTGGTNSGYT

V gene: TRBV3-1/TRBV3-2
clone size: .
J gene: TRBJ2-7
CDR3 protein: ASSQEGSGGAYEQY

V gene: TRBV7-3
clone size: .
J gene: TRBJ1-1
CDR3 protein: ASSPTGRTEAF

V gene: TRBV27
clone size: .
J gene: TRBJ1-2
CDR3 protein: ASSFSGGLSGYT

V gene: TRBV6-5
clone size: .
J gene: TRBJ1-2
CDR3 protein: ASSPAGSGYT

V gene: TRBV6-5
clone size: few
J gene: TRBJ2-7
CDR3 protein: ASSYSPGVNEQY

V gene: TRBV7-2
clone size: once
J gene: TRBJ2-3
CDR3 protein: ASSLGIAQGLGTDTQY

V gene: TRBV28
clone size: .
J gene: TRBJ1-2
CDR3 protein: ASSHASSGAGNGYT

V gene: TRBV25-1
clone size: once
J gene: TRBJ2-7
CDR3 protein: ASSETGRIYYEQY

V gene: TRBV25-1
clone size: .
J gene: TRBJ1-1
CDR3 protein: ASSAGQGAEAF

V gene: TRBV7-8
clone size: .
J gene: TRBJ2-2
CDR3 protein: ASSGGPGELF

V gene: TRBV5-4
clone size: .
J gene: TRBJ1-4
CDR3 protein: ASSPSRTGGHEKLF

V gene: TRBV19
clone size: .
J gene: TRBJ1-5
CDR3 protein: ASSIDRTSPEH

V gene: TRBV2
clone size: .
J gene: TRBJ1-2
CDR3 protein: ASKPYGGANYGYT

V gene: TRBV27
clone size: .
J gene: TRBJ1-5
CDR3 protein: ASSLGVQGGNQPQH

V gene: TRBV6-5
clone size: .
J gene: TRBJ2-5
CDR3 protein: ASSSWGKETQY

V gene: TRBV28
clone size: .
J gene: TRBJ1-2
CDR3 protein: ASTRGQAEYGYT

V gene: TRBV5-1
clone size: .
J gene: TRBJ2-2
CDR3 protein: ASSSRVGRDSNTGELF

V gene: TRBV7-8
clone size: .
J gene: TRBJ2-7
CDR3 protein: ASSLGAGTSYEQY

V gene: TRBV7-2
clone size: .
J gene: TRBJ2-2
CDR3 protein: ASSLTASNTGELF

V gene: TRBV6-5
clone size: .
J gene: TRBJ2-3
CDR3 protein: ASKRGLTDTQY

V gene: TRBV7-2
clone size: once
J gene: TRBJ2-7
CDR3 protein: ASSLGLAGGRYEQY

V gene: TRBV3-1/TRBV3-2
clone size: .
J gene: TRBJ1-6
CDR3 protein: ASSQDRNSPLH

V gene: TRBV7-2
clone size: .
J gene: TRBJ1-1
CDR3 protein: ASSLQGGYTEAF

V gene: TRBV27
clone size: .
J gene: TRBJ2-7
CDR3 protein: ASRPVGAYEQY

V gene: TRBV5-1
clone size: .
J gene: TRBJ2-7
CDR3 protein: ASTGGNSYEQY

V gene: TRBV2
clone size: .
J gene: TRBJ1-6
CDR3 protein: ASRDSRGSNSPLH

V gene: TRBV11-3
clone size: .
J gene: TRBJ2-3
CDR3 protein: ASRRRGTDTQY

V gene: TRBV15
clone size: .
J gene: TRBJ1-5
CDR3 protein: ATGRIPDNQPQH

V gene: TRBV5-4
clone size: .
J gene: TRBJ2-3
CDR3 protein: ASSLGLAGAGTQY

V gene: TRBV7-3
clone size: .
J gene: TRBJ2-6
CDR3 protein: ASSFMPTGSGANVLT